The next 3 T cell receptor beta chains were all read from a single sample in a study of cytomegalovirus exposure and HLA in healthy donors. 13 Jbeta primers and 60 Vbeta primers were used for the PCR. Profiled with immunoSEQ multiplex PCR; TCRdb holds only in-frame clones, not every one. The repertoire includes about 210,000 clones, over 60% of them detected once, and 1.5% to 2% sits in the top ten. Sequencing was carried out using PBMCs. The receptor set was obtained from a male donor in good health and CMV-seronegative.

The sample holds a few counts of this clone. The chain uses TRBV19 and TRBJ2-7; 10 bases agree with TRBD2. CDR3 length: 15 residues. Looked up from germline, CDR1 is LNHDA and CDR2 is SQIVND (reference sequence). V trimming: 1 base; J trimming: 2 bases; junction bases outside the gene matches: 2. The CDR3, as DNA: TGTGCCAGTAGTATAGTACTAGCGGGGACCTACGAGCAGTACTTC. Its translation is CASSIVLAGTYEQYF. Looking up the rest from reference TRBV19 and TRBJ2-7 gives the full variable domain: DGGITQSPKYLFRKEGQNVTLSCEQNLNHDAMYWYRQDPGQGLRLIYYSQIVNDFQKGDIAEGYSVSREKKESFPLTVTSAQKNPTAFYLCASSIVLAGTYEQYFGPGTRLTVT.

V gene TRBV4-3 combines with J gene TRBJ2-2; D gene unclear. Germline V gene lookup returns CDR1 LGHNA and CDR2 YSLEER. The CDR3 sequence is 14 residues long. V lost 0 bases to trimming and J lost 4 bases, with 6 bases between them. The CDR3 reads CASSQDPGTGELFF. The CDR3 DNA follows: TGCGCCAGCAGCCAAGATCCCGGCACCGGGGAGCTGTTTTTT.

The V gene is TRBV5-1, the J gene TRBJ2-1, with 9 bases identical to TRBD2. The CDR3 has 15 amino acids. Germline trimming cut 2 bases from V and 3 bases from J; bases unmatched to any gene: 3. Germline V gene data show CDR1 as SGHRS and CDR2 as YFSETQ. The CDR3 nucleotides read TGCGCCAGCAGCTTAGCGGGAGGAGGCTACAATGAGCAGTTCTTC. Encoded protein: CASSLAGGGYNEQFF.